The 28 T cell receptor beta chains reported below all come from one sample, sequenced in a study of Ad26.COV2.S vaccination and SARS-CoV-2 variants. Noted treatment: roughly 18 received Ad26.COV2.S at low or high dose, single or two shots; about 5 received placebo; per-sample allocation not given. Specimens were obtained on day 63 following the first vaccine or placebo injection. The repertoire was sequenced with immunoSEQ multiplex PCR; TCRdb's copy has only in-frame clones and lacks some. The repertoire includes fewer than 400,000 clones, roughly 90% of them detected once, and 1.5% to 2% sits in the top ten. This sample comprised peripheral blood, obtained in a trial of Ad26.COV2.S vaccine versus placebo. All receptors derive from a person aged 18-65 years who received the Ad26.COV2.S COVID-19 vaccine or a placebo.

The CDR3 DNA reads as TGTGCCACCAGCAGAGATCAAGGGGCCACAGATACGCAGTATTTT. Protein: CATSRDQGATDTQYF. This chain connects TRBV15 to TRBJ2-3; the D gene is possibly TRBD1 (5 bases). This CDR3 contains 15 residues. CDR1 LNHNV and CDR2 YYDKDF come from the germline V gene (reference sequence). V gave up 0 bases and J gave up 2 bases, with 9 bases separating them.

The rearrangement links TRBV5-6 to TRBJ2-5; 9 nucleotides match TRBD1. CDR1 and CDR2 from the germline V gene are SGHDT and YYEEEE. The CDR3 is 16 residues long. Trimming removed 4 bases from V and 2 bases from J; junction bases left unmatched: 9. This chain's CDR3 is CASSSLTGGRQETQYF. The CDR3 region has the DNA TGTGCCAGCAGCAGTCTGACAGGGGGGAGGCAAGAGACCCAGTACTTC.

The CDR3 bases are TGTGCCAGCAGTTTCGGGGGGGGCTATGGCTACACCTTC. Its protein product is CASSFGGGYGYTF. The rearrangement joins TRBV27 to TRBJ1-2; a possible D gene is TRBD1 (5 bases). V dropped 3 bases and J dropped 4 bases, with 9 bases sitting between them. Germline V CDR1 and CDR2: MNHEY, SMNVEV (reference sequence). This CDR3 is built from 13 residues.

V gene TRBV6-2 or TRBV6-3 combines with J gene TRBJ1-2, with D possibly TRBD1 on 5 matching bases. V was pared by 5 bases and J by 7 bases, with 17 bases between. Per germline, CDR1 MNHEY and CDR2 SVGEGT. The CDR3 length is 14 residues. The CDR3 here is CASSHREPRAGYTF. CDR3 coding DNA: TGTGCCAGCAGTCACCGGGAACCCAGGGCTGGCTACACCTTC.

CDR3 loop: CASSLLGGLDTIYF. CDR3 in DNA: TGCGCCAGCAGCTTGTTGGGGGGACTCGACACCATATATTTT. The chain links TRBV5-1 to TRBJ1-3; a possible D gene is TRBD1 (5 bases). V was trimmed by 1 base and J by 8 bases, leaving 13 bases between them. Germline CDR1 reads SGHRS; CDR2 reads YFSETQ. The length of the CDR3 is 14 residues.

The V and J genes are TRBV6-1 and TRBJ2-4, with 12 bases matching TRBD2. Trimming removed 4 bases from V and 0 bases from J; junction bases left unmatched: 7. The germline V gene has CDR1 MNHNS and CDR2 SASEGT. The CDR3 is made up of 18 amino acids. The CDR3 nucleotides read TGTGCCAGCAGTGTGTCTAGCGGGAGGGCTGTAGCCAAAAACATTCAGTACTTC. Its translation: CASSVSSGRAVAKNIQYF.

The J gene is TRBJ2-7, the V gene TRBV19; D is unclear. Germline V lookup: CDR1 LNHDA, CDR2 SQIVND (reference sequence). The CDR3 has 16 residues. V was pared by 1 base and J by 2 bases, with 15 bases between. The CDR3 spells CASSIGDSSNPYEQYF. The CDR3 region has the DNA TGTGCCAGTAGTATAGGGGATAGCTCAAACCCCTACGAGCAGTACTTC.

The chain has TRBV5-1 and TRBJ2-7; D may match TRBD1 or TRBD2 (5 bases each). Germline-derived CDR1 and CDR2 are SGHRS and YFSETQ. Trimming left V 2 bases short and J 0 bases short, with 12 bases between. The CDR3 totals 15 residues. The CDR3 here is CASSFYGTSSYEQYF. The CDR3 DNA is TGCGCCAGCAGCTTTTACGGGACCTCCTCCTACGAGCAGTACTTC. The whole variable domain, filled in from reference TRBV5-1 and TRBJ2-7, reads KAGVTQTPRYLIKTRGQQVTLSCSPISGHRSVSWYQQTPGQGLQFLFEYFSETQRNKGNFPGRFSGRQFSNSRSEMNVSTLELGDSALYLCASSFYGTSSYEQYFGPGTRLTVT.

This sequence joins TRBV14 and TRBJ2-3; D is perhaps TRBD2 (7 bases). Looked up from germline, CDR1 is SGHDN and CDR2 is FVKESK. Trimming cost V 0 bases and J 1 base, with 14 bases left between them. This CDR3 comprises 17 residues. As DNA, the CDR3 is TGTGCCAGCAGCCAAGATCTCGGGGGGCTCCGCACAGATACGCAGTATTTT. It specifies CASSQDLGGLRTDTQYF.

This clone occurred a few times. The chain is built from TRBV5-4 and TRBJ1-6; TRBD1 might be the D (5 bases). The germline V gene has CDR1 SGHNT and CDR2 YYREEE (reference sequence). The V gene lost 4 bases and the J gene lost 7 bases, with 15 bases spanning the gap. This CDR3 has 15 residues. CDR3 region: CASSQNVGPNSPLHF. CDR3 sequence (DNA): TGTGCCAGCAGCCAGAATGTGGGGCCCAATTCACCCCTCCACTTT.

The V gene is TRBV12-3 or TRBV12-4, the J gene TRBJ1-2; tentative D call: TRBD1 (5 bases). V dropped 6 bases and J dropped 4 bases, with 12 bases sitting between them. CDR3 length: 13 residues. The chain's CDR3 is CASSPRTPYGYTF. CDR3 DNA: TGTGCCAGCAGCCCTCGGACACCCTATGGCTACACCTTC.

This chain links TRBV7-9 with TRBJ2-1; D gene uncertain. The V and J ends lost 3 bases and 6 bases respectively, with 6 bases between them. In germline, CDR1 is SEHNR, CDR2 FQNEAQ (reference sequence). This CDR3 comprises 12 residues. CDR3 sequence: CASSLPGNEQFF. The CDR3 coding sequence is TGTGCCAGCAGCTTGCCGGGCAATGAGCAGTTCTTC.

The V and J genes are TRBV10-3 and TRBJ2-1, with D uncertain. Trimming cost V 6 bases and J 5 bases, with 14 bases left between them. Germline V gives CDR1 ENHRY, CDR2 SYGVKD. This CDR3 region has 14 residues. CDR3 amino acids: CAISPKGGNNEQFF. As DNA, the CDR3 is TGTGCCATCAGCCCTAAAGGCGGCAACAATGAGCAGTTCTTC.

This clone was detected only once. The CDR3 is CASSETIGLQYNEQFF. CDR3 DNA sequence: TGTGCCAGCAGTGAGACAATCGGACTACAATACAATGAGCAGTTCTTC. The chain links TRBV2 to TRBJ2-1, with a possible D match to TRBD2 (6 bases). Trimming stripped 3 bases from V and 4 bases from J, with 16 bases between. Germline CDR1 reads SNHLY; CDR2 reads FYNNEI. The CDR3 extends over 16 amino acids.

This clone came up a few times. The rearrangement joins TRBV4-2 to TRBJ2-1; D perhaps matches TRBD2 (5 bases). This CDR3 has 15 amino acids. Germline V gene data show CDR1 as LGHNA and CDR2 as YNFKEQ. Trimming left V 0 bases short and J 1 base short, with 7 bases between. The CDR3 sequence is CASSQDTGSYNEQFF. CDR3 nucleotides: TGTGCCAGCAGCCAAGATACGGGATCCTACAATGAGCAGTTCTTC.

This clone was recorded once. The chain uses TRBV28 and TRBJ1-2; D not certain. V gave up 2 bases and J gave up 2 bases, with 6 bases separating them. Germline V gene data show CDR1 as MDHEN and CDR2 as SYDVKM. CDR3 size: 13 residues. The chain's CDR3 is CASSLGRNYGYTF. The CDR3 DNA reads TGTGCCAGCAGTTTAGGACGGAACTATGGCTACACCTTC.

The rearrangement links TRBV11-3 to TRBJ2-7; 13 bases agree with TRBD2. Germline V CDR1 and CDR2: SGHNT, YENEEA. The CDR3 has 17 amino acids. After removal of 4 bases from V and 0 bases from J, the junction contained 6 bases not matched to a gene. CDR3 coding DNA: TGTGCCAGCAGCTCCGGACTAGCGGGAGCTATCTCCTACGAGCAGTACTTC. Residues: CASSSGLAGAISYEQYF.

In this sample, this clone turned up once. This chain links TRBV19 with TRBJ2-2; TRBD1 matches 8 bases. The CDR3 length is 15 residues. V dropped 3 bases and J dropped 3; count of bases not matched to a gene: 3. CDR1 and CDR2 from the germline V gene are LNHDA and SQIVND (reference sequence). This chain's CDR3 is CASSMAQGDTGELFF. The CDR3 DNA follows: TGTGCCAGTAGTATGGCACAGGGGGACACCGGGGAGCTGTTTTTT.

The V and J genes are TRBV5-6 and TRBJ2-1, with TRBD2 matching 7 bases. CDR3 length: 15 amino acids. Germline CDR1 SGHDT, CDR2 YYEEEE. The trim removed 1 base at V and 5 bases at J, leaving 6 bases unmatched. CDR3 in DNA: TGTGCCAGCAGCTTGAGCGGGAACTCTAACAATGAGCAGTTCTTC. It yields the protein CASSLSGNSNNEQFF.

The CDR3 DNA is TGTGCCAGCAGCTTAGCGACACCATTTCAGGGAGAACAGCCCCAGCATTTT. Its translation: CASSLATPFQGEQPQHF. This chain uses TRBV7-9 with TRBJ1-5, with D perhaps TRBD1 (5 bases). CDR1 is SEHNR, CDR2 FQNEAQ, per germline (reference sequence). Trimming removed 0 bases at V and 7 bases at J, with 19 bases between. The CDR3 covers 17 residues.

The chain is built from TRBV5-1 and TRBJ1-1; D unclear. The CDR3 is 16 residues long. The germline gives CDR1 SGHRS, CDR2 YFSETQ. Trimming removed 2 bases from V and 4 bases from J, with 18 bases in between. The CDR3 region is CASSFMGISVPTEAFF. In DNA, the CDR3 is TGCGCCAGCAGCTTCATGGGCATATCGGTGCCCACTGAAGCTTTCTTT.

This clone occurred once. This sequence joins TRBV5-5 and TRBJ2-7; D may be TRBD1 (5 bases). The CDR3 runs to 15 residues. CDR1 and CDR2 from the germline V gene are SGHKS and YYEKEE (reference sequence). Trimming cost V 4 bases and J 6 bases, with 20 bases left between them. CDR3 sequence (DNA): TGTGCCAGCAGCCCCGACAGATCCGGCGGTCGCGAGCAGTACTTC. Amino acid sequence: CASSPDRSGGREQYF.

The chain joins TRBV27 to TRBJ1-5; D is unclear. The CDR3 has 15 amino acids. Germline V gene sequence: CDR1 MNHEY, CDR2 SMNVEV (reference sequence). Deletions cut 6 bases from V and 2 bases from J, with 14 bases between. In DNA, the CDR3 is TGTGCCAGCAGCGGTCGGGGAGGACGCAATCAGCCCCAGCATTTT. It codes for CASSGRGGRNQPQHF.

This clone was detected once. The CDR3 DNA is TGCGCCAGCAGCTTGACAGGGGTGGCAGATACGCAGTATTTT. Translating it yields CASSLTGVADTQYF. V and J are TRBV5-1 and TRBJ2-3; 7 bases are shared with TRBD1. Germline loops: CDR1 SGHRS, CDR2 YFSETQ. The CDR3 covers 14 residues. V lost 1 base, J lost 4 bases, and 3 bases stayed unmatched.

In this sample, this clone turned up once. This chain uses TRBV5-4 with TRBJ2-6; D unresolved. CDR3 length: 16 amino acids. The V end was cut by 3 bases, the J end by 2 bases, with 12 bases between. CDR1 is SGHNT, CDR2 YYREEE, per germline (reference sequence). The CDR3 DNA follows: TGTGCCAGCAGCTCTCCTTCCCGGGCTGGGGCCAACGTCCTGACTTTC. This encodes CASSSPSRAGANVLTF.

This clone was picked up one time. The chain has TRBV11-1 and TRBJ2-5; 9 bases map to TRBD1. The CDR3 is 15 amino acids. Germline loops: CDR1 SGHAT, CDR2 FQDESV (reference sequence). V dropped 5 bases and J dropped 5; count of bases not matched to a gene: 9. The CDR3 nucleotides read TGTGCCAGCAGCCGTAGAACAGGGGGCGAGGAGACCCAGTACTTC. Translated: CASSRRTGGEETQYF.

The gene calls are TRBV24-1 and TRBJ2-6, with unresolved D. CDR1 is KGHDR and CDR2 is SFDVKD in the germline V gene. The length of the CDR3 is 19 residues. V was trimmed by 2 bases and J by 0 bases, leaving 16 bases between them. The chain's CDR3 is CATSDSIDQKPSGANVLTF. In nucleotides, the CDR3 is TGTGCCACCAGTGATTCTATAGACCAGAAGCCCTCTGGGGCCAACGTCCTGACTTTC.

V and J are TRBV29-1 and TRBJ2-5; 10 bases align to TRBD2. This CDR3 comprises 11 residues. Germline trimming cut 7 bases from V and 4 bases from J; bases unmatched to any gene: 0. Germline V gene sequence: CDR1 SQVTM, CDR2 ANQGSEA. DNA of the CDR3: TGCAGCGGACTAGCGGGAGAGACCCAGTACTTC. Its translation: CSGLAGETQYF.